A single TCR beta chain is shown here with its context. CDR1 is SGHDN and CDR2 is FVKESK in the germline V gene. The CDR3 has 17 residues. With V trimmed by 1 base and J by 5 bases, 8 bases remained unmatched. This sample was taken from a study of T cell responses to AZD1222 COVID-19 vaccine. Study details: Analysis merged second doses at about 4 or about 12 weeks.

Produced via immunoSEQ multiplex PCR; TCRdb's table is partial and in-frame only. The data show roughly 120,000 clones, with about four fifths seen just once and roughly 5% held by the top ten. This chain joins TRBV14 and TRBJ1-6, with 7 bases that match TRBD1. Material: peripheral blood, obtained on day 0 of AZD1222 vaccination. The sequence came from an adult in good health. The CDR3 loop is CASSQGLGGADNSPLHF. CDR3 coding DNA: TGTGCCAGCAGCCAAGGTCTAGGGGGCGCCGATAATTCACCCCTCCACTTT.